This T cell receptor (beta chain) was sequenced during a study of blood T cell repertoires in COVID-19. Turning to the study itself: Specimens from acute and convalescent COVID-19 originated in the United States, Italy and Spain. From T cells, B-cell-depleted T cells, or PBMCs came the material, which was cDNA or gDNA.

CDR3 length: 16 amino acids. Germline CDR1 SGHNT, CDR2 YENEEA. With 0 bases clipped from V and 6 bases from J, the junction kept 9 bases outside the gene matches. The authors' processing: Reference gene primer amplification gave nucleated cell count estimates. Clones were sequenced by immunoSEQ multiplex PCR, and TCRdb holds only the in-frame ones, with some missing. D and trimming come from the DNA, and the V and J calls and clone size come from that table. The profile shows roughly 160,000 clones, around 82% of them singletons. This sequence originates from a man aged 65 to 85 with active or convalescent COVID-19. The J gene is TRBJ2-3, the V gene TRBV11-3; 7 bases map to TRBD1. The material sequenced was peripheral blood. CDR3 in DNA: TGTGCCAGCAGCTTAGACTCCGGGACAGCCCACGATACGCAGTATTTT. This codes for CASSLDSGTAHDTQYF. Full variable domain (rest looked up from reference TRBV11-3 and TRBJ2-3): EAGVVQSPRYKIIEKKQPVAFWCNPISGHNTLYWYLQNLGQGPELLIRYENEEAVDDSQLPKDRFSAERLKGVDSTLKIQPAELGDSAVYLCASSLDSGTAHDTQYFGPGTRLTVL.